Listed below are T cell receptor beta chains from one sample, sequenced in a study of T cell responses to AZD1222 COVID-19 vaccine. Profiling relied on immunoSEQ multiplex PCR, and the TCRdb table lists in-frame clones only, not all of them. The sample has roughly 120,000 clones, approximately 85% seen once. The sample consisted of peripheral blood, taken 28 days after the second AZD1222 dose. All receptors derive from an adult who received the AZD1222 COVID-19 vaccine. CDR3s include the opening cysteine and the closing phenylalanine or tryptophan. The D gene is left open where the match is weak.

v_call d_call cdr3_aa
TRBV19 TRBD1 CATYRGSLGTEAFF
TRBV5-1 NA CASSWSRESYGYTF
TRBV6-5 TRBD2 CAIKEAGVGKETQYF
TRBV19 TRBD2 CASSKGLAGHNEQFF
TRBV30 TRBD2 CAWTGLAGGSEQFF
TRBV20-1 NA CSASGGRGKRGKDTEAFF
TRBV11-1 TRBD2 CASSPSGRGYQETQYF
TRBV19 NA CASRPPWNQPQHF
TRBV7-8 NA CASSLARTNTEAFF
TRBV24-1 TRBD1 CATSDPTGTGFDTQYF
TRBV5-4 NA CASSFAGAPTGELFF